Shown below are 15 T cell receptor beta chains from a single sample sequenced in a study of T cell repertoires in aging, cancer and after chemotherapy. The template was genomic DNA from peripheral blood, not RNA. TRB rearrangements spanning V, D and J were amplified using mixed TRB-A/B primers. TCRdb passed the multiplex PCR reads through MiXCR, listing each CDR3 protein once. The sample lists thousands of distinct CDR3 sequences, roughly 50% occurring once. The sample was blood. These TCRs come from a human donor with a blood cancer.

This chain links TRBV6-1 with TRBJ2-1, with 9 positions matching TRBD2. The CDR3 runs to 16 residues. With V trimmed by 4 bases and J by 9 bases, 13 bases remained unmatched. The germline CDR1 and CDR2 sequences are MNHNS and SASEGT. The CDR3 region is CASSAPSGMTTSEQFF. CDR3 nucleotide sequence: TGTGCCAGCAGTGCTCCTAGCGGGATGACGACGTCTGAGCAGTTCTTC.

The chain carries TRBV6-2 or TRBV6-3 and TRBJ1-3; no firm D call. CDR1 is MNHEY, CDR2 SVGEGT, per germline. This CDR3 region has 14 residues. The V end lost 5 bases, the J end lost 0 bases, and 8 bases lay between the germline ends. This CDR3 reads CASSDGSSGNTIYF. CDR3 DNA: TGTGCCAGCAGTGATGGGAGCTCTGGAAACACCATATATTTT.

The chain recombines TRBV6-4 with TRBJ2-1, with 8 bases aligning to TRBD1. The CDR3 is 14 amino acids. After removal of 5 bases from V and 5 bases from J, the junction contained 5 bases not matched to a gene. Per the germline V gene, CDR1 is MRHNA and CDR2 is SNTAGT. The chain's CDR3 is CASSQQGGNNEQFF. The CDR3 DNA is TGTGCCAGCAGTCAACAGGGGGGTAACAATGAGCAGTTCTTC.

The rearrangement joins TRBV7-2 to TRBJ2-7; D perhaps matches TRBD2 (6 bases). The germline gives CDR1 SGHTA, CDR2 FQGNSA. This CDR3 contains 16 residues. V lost 2 bases and J 7 bases, leaving 21 bases between the germline ends. DNA of the CDR3: TGTGCCAGCAGCTTACACTCCCTCCGGGAGCGTAGTGAGCAGTACTTC. Amino acids: CASSLHSLRERSEQYF.

Note on this clonotype: Sequence at one end of the junction differs from germline and may be a read error. V gene TRBV6-5 combines with J gene TRBJ1-6; TRBD1 is a possible D gene (6 bases). Germline loops: CDR1 MNHEY, CDR2 SVGAGI. The CDR3 has 14 amino acids. CDR3 DNA sequence: TGTGACAGCAGTTACCGGGACACCGGATACACCCTCCACTTT. It specifies CDSSYRDTGYTLHF.

The count of this clonotype is one. The V and J genes are TRBV6-6 and TRBJ2-7; TRBD2 matches 10 bases. The CDR3 has 16 amino acids. CDR1 is MNHNY and CDR2 is SVGAGI in the germline V gene (reference sequence). Trimming cost V 4 bases and J 3 bases; bases outside gene matches: 9. The CDR3 DNA follows: TGTGCCAGCAGTTCCCGTGCTAGCGGGAGCCTCTACGAGCAGTACTTC. This codes for CASSSRASGSLYEQYF.

The J gene is TRBJ1-1, the V gene TRBV24-1; possible D gene TRBD1, 5 bases. The CDR3 covers 11 residues. The germline V gene has CDR1 KGHDR and CDR2 SFDVKD. V was cut by 10 bases and J by 1 base, with 6 bases left in between. For the CDR3, the DNA is TGTGCCACGCAGGGGAACACTGAAGCTTTCTTT. Translated, it gives CATQGNTEAFF.

The J gene is TRBJ1-1, the V gene TRBV30; a weak D match, TRBD1 (6 bases). The germline gives CDR1 GTSNPN, CDR2 SVGIG (reference sequence). The CDR3 spans 14 residues. The V end was cut by 3 bases, the J end by 3 bases, with 14 bases between. The DNA of the CDR3 is TGTGCCTGGAGAACCCCGGGGGCGCACACTGAAGCTTTCTTT. It codes for CAWRTPGAHTEAFF.

The V call is TRBV30, the J call TRBJ1-5, with no clear D. The CDR3 sequence is 13 residues long. The V end lost 1 base, the J end lost 6 bases, and 10 bases lay between the germline ends. CDR1 and CDR2 (germline): GTSNPN, SVGIG (reference sequence). As DNA, the CDR3 is TGTGCCTGGAGTGCGCTGTTAGGTCAGCCCCAGCATTTT. Protein: CAWSALLGQPQHF.

Within the sample, this clonotype is large. The chain links TRBV29-1 to TRBJ2-1; D remains unclear. V lost 3 bases, J lost 7 bases, and 10 bases lay in between. This CDR3 has 12 amino acids. The germline V gene encodes CDR1 SQVTM and CDR2 ANQGSEA. The CDR3 reads CSVDFRPNEQFF. CDR3 sequence (DNA): TGCAGCGTTGATTTTCGGCCGAATGAGCAGTTCTTC.

This clonotype was counted between two and nine times. CDR3 region: CSVLGGGLNTEAFF. CDR3 in DNA: TGCAGCGTTCTTGGGGGGGGTCTGAACACTGAAGCTTTCTTT. V usage is TRBV29-1 and J usage is TRBJ1-1; TRBD1 is a possible D gene (5 bases). CDR3 size: 14 residues. V lost 5 bases and J lost 0, with 13 bases in between. Germline V gene data show CDR1 as SQVTM and CDR2 as ANQGSEA. The full variable domain, rest sourced from reference TRBV29-1 and TRBJ1-1, is SAVISQKPSRDICQRGTSLTIQCQVDSQVTMMFWYRQQPGQSLTLIATANQGSEATYESGFVIDKFPISRPNLTFSTLTVSNMSPEDSSIYLCSVLGGGLNTEAFFGQGTRLTVV.

V gene TRBV6-5 combines with J gene TRBJ1-2; a weak D match, TRBD1 (6 bases). The germline CDR1 and CDR2 sequences are MNHEY and SVGAGI. The CDR3 is 14 residues long. V gave up 4 bases and J gave up 7 bases, with 16 bases separating them. Here the CDR3 reads CASSSNRASGGYTF. In nucleotides, the CDR3 is TGTGCCAGCAGTTCAAACAGGGCTTCGGGTGGCTACACCTTC.

In its sample, this clonotype was seen a few times. The chain carries TRBV29-1 and TRBJ2-7; a weak D match, TRBD2 (6 bases). V shed 6 bases and J shed 3 bases, with 12 bases lying between them. From germline, CDR1 is SQVTM and CDR2 ANQGSEA. The CDR3 has 12 residues. The CDR3 DNA follows: TGCAGCGTCCGGGACTCCAGCTACGAGCAGTACTTC. Translation: CSVRDSSYEQYF.

J is TRBJ2-3 and V is TRBV7-2; 8 nucleotides agree with TRBD1. The ends lost 3 bases at V and 6 bases at J; junction bases unmatched: 8. The CDR3 consists of 15 residues. The V gene's germline CDR1 is SGHTA and CDR2 FQGNSA. CDR3 nucleotide sequence: TGTGCCAGCAGCTTGCGGCAGGGGGCATCTGATACGCAGTATTTT. Translating gives CASSLRQGASDTQYF. The full variable domain, in which reference TRBV7-2 and TRBJ2-3 provide the parts outside the CDR3, is GAGVSQSPSNKVTEKGKDVELRCDPISGHTALYWYRQSLGQGLEFLIYFQGNSAPDKSGLPSDRFSAERTGGSVSTLTIQRTQQEDSAVYLCASSLRQGASDTQYFGPGTRLTVL.

For the CDR3, the DNA is TGTGCCAGCAGTTACGGGCGATTAAATAGCGGGAGAAGATCCTACAATGAGCAGTTCTTC. Residues: CASSYGRLNSGRRSYNEQFF. The J gene is TRBJ2-1, the V gene TRBV6-6, with TRBD2 matching over 9 bases. CDR1 and CDR2 (germline): MNHNY, SVGAGI (reference sequence). V was pared by 2 bases and J by 1 base, with 15 bases of the junction left unmatched. CDR3 size: 20 residues.